Presented here are 16 T cell receptor beta chains from one specimen sequenced in a study of T cells after posttransplantation cyclophosphamide. Here immunoSEQ multiplex PCR was the method, and the copy in TCRdb shows in-frame clones only, minus some. The repertoire holds about 6,400 clones, just under 75% seen once, with 20% to 25% in the top ten. Treatment was busulfan-fludarabine conditioning, a marrow graft, and cyclophosphamide on days +3 and +4. The material was PBMCs, obtained just under 1,500 days after allogeneic stem cell transplant with posttransplant cyclophosphamide. The receptors derive from a male patient younger than 45 who received an allogeneic stem cell transplant from a related donor, was CMV-positive, and had acute GVHD only. Some T cells may be graft donor cells.

The chain recombines TRBV19 with TRBJ2-7, with D possibly being TRBD2 (5 bases). The CDR3 loop spans 15 amino acids. The germline V and J ends were trimmed by 3 bases and 3 bases, with 15 bases remaining between them. Germline V gene data show CDR1 as LNHDA and CDR2 as SQIVND (reference sequence). CDR3 sequence: CASSMWVGDNYEQYF. In DNA, the CDR3 is TGTGCCAGTAGTATGTGGGTGGGAGATAACTACGAGCAGTACTTC. The variable domain in full, with the rest retrieved from reference TRBV19 and TRBJ2-7, is DGGITQSPKYLFRKEGQNVTLSCEQNLNHDAMYWYRQDPGQGLRLIYYSQIVNDFQKGDIAEGYSVSREKKESFPLTVTSAQKNPTAFYLCASSMWVGDNYEQYFGPGTRLTVT.

This clone was found once. V is TRBV7-2 and J is TRBJ2-1, with 13 bases that match TRBD2. Trimming took 4 bases from V and 7 from J; bases not matched to a gene: 4. The CDR3 runs 15 residues. Germline-derived CDR1 and CDR2 are SGHTA and FQGNSA. The CDR3 bases are TGTGCCAGCAGCTCGACTAGCGGGGGGATTAATGAGCAGTTCTTC. It translates to CASSSTSGGINEQFF.

The CDR3 DNA reads as TGTGCCAGCAGCTACGGACAGGGAGATCAGCCCCAGCATTTT. This sequence encodes CASSYGQGDQPQHF. The V gene is TRBV5-6, the J gene TRBJ1-5; the match to TRBD1 covers 8 bases. Trimming took 3 bases from V and 5 from J; bases not matched to a gene: 4. Germline lookup yields CDR1 SGHDT and CDR2 YYEEEE. CDR3 length: 14 residues.

The chain couples TRBV4-2 to TRBJ2-7; TRBD1 matches at 8 bases. The CDR3 is made up of 16 amino acids. CDR1 and CDR2 from the germline V gene are LGHNA and YNFKEQ. V lost 0 bases and J lost 6; bases outside the gene matches: 10. The CDR3 spells CASSQDRTGTLIEQYF. The CDR3, as DNA: TGTGCCAGCAGCCAAGATAGGACAGGGACCCTCATCGAGCAGTACTTC.

V is TRBV11-2 and J is TRBJ2-1; TRBD2 is a possible D gene (6 bases). Trimming cost V 1 base and J 0 bases, with 13 bases left between them. CDR1 is SGHAT, CDR2 FQNNGV, per germline. The CDR3 loop spans 17 amino acids. The CDR3 protein is CASSLGGGESSYNEQFF. CDR3 nucleotides: TGTGCCAGCAGCTTAGGAGGCGGGGAGAGCTCCTACAATGAGCAGTTCTTC.

The chain links TRBV7-2 to TRBJ2-1, with TRBD1 identical over 8 bases. Germline V CDR1 and CDR2: SGHTA, FQGNSA. The CDR3 has 16 amino acids. The junction had 8 bases not matched to a gene; V was cut back by 5 bases and J by 2 bases. In nucleotides, the CDR3 is TGTGCCAGCAGCCCCATCGACAGGGGAACCTACAATGAGCAGTTCTTC. Translating it yields CASSPIDRGTYNEQFF.

The chain couples TRBV19 to TRBJ2-1; D ambiguous. CDR1 and CDR2 (germline): LNHDA, SQIVND (reference sequence). Between the trimmed V and J ends, which lost 3 bases and 7 bases, there was a span of 7 bases. The CDR3 extends over 12 amino acids. CDR3 sequence: CASSMLRNEQFF. CDR3 nucleotides: TGTGCCAGTAGTATGTTGCGGAATGAGCAGTTCTTC.

The genes are TRBV19 and TRBJ2-3; D gene unclear. From germline, CDR1 is LNHDA and CDR2 SQIVND (reference sequence). Trimming shortened V by 3 bases and J by 0 bases, and 7 bases separated the two germline ends. This CDR3 spans 14 amino acids. The CDR3 coding sequence is TGTGCCAGTAGTATTTTGCTAAGCACAGATACGCAGTATTTT. As protein: CASSILLSTDTQYF.

The chain carries TRBV5-5 and TRBJ1-2, with D hard to call. CDR3 size: 13 residues. The germline gives CDR1 SGHKS, CDR2 YYEKEE (reference sequence). With 3 bases removed from V and 4 bases from J, the gap between germline ends came to 10 bases. As DNA, the CDR3 is TGTGCCAGCAGCTCTGGACTACGCTATGGCTACACCTTC. Amino acid sequence: CASSSGLRYGYTF.

This clone was detected a few times. V usage is TRBV30 and J usage is TRBJ2-7; D remains unclear. The length of the CDR3 is 11 residues. Germline loops: CDR1 GTSNPN, CDR2 SVGIG (reference sequence). V lost 0 bases and J lost 4, with 4 bases in between. For the CDR3, the DNA is TGTGCCTGGAGTGTTCGGTACGAGCAGTACTTC. Its protein product is CAWSVRYEQYF.

The chain joins TRBV4-2 to TRBJ2-3; 16 bases are shared with TRBD2. This CDR3 contains 16 residues. The germline CDR1 and CDR2 sequences are LGHNA and YNFKEQ. J gave up 4 bases and V 4 bases, and 2 bases lay outside the gene matches. CDR3 bases: TGTGCCAGCAGCCTCGGGACTAGCGGGGGGGCAGATACGCAGTATTTT. Its translation: CASSLGTSGGADTQYF.

This chain joins TRBV7-8 and TRBJ1-4, with a weak D call TRBD1 (6 bases). CDR1 SGHVS and CDR2 FQNEAQ come from the germline V gene. The germline V and J ends were trimmed by 1 base and 10 bases, with 13 bases remaining between them. CDR3 size: 14 residues. CDR3 sequence (DNA): TGTGCCAGCAGCTTAGACAGGGTCGGCGGAAAACTGTTTTTT. Translating it yields CASSLDRVGGKLFF.

This clone occurred once. The genes are TRBV5-6 and TRBJ2-7; weak D call: TRBD2 (6 bases). CDR1 and CDR2 from the germline V gene are SGHDT and YYEEEE. V was clipped by 4 bases and J by 5 bases, with 19 bases between them. The CDR3 is 15 residues long. In DNA, the CDR3 is TGTGCCAGCAGCCCGAGGTTGGCGGGGACGGACGAGCAGTACTTC. It yields the protein CASSPRLAGTDEQYF.

The chain joins TRBV19 to TRBJ2-1; D is unclear. V was pared by 7 bases and J by 2 bases, with 15 bases between. This CDR3 comprises 15 residues. Germline loops: CDR1 LNHDA, CDR2 SQIVND (reference sequence). The CDR3 DNA is TGTGCCAGTACTACCCTGGGCACTCCCTACAATGAGCAGTTCTTC. Its translation: CASTTLGTPYNEQFF.

The rearrangement uses TRBV15 and TRBJ1-4; TRBD1 matches at 7 bases. V gave up 5 bases and J gave up 4 bases; unmatched junction bases: 7. The CDR3 is 15 amino acids. Germline V CDR1 and CDR2: LNHNV, YYDKDF (reference sequence). The CDR3 loop is CATSGGQPLNEKLFF. The DNA for the CDR3 is TGTGCCACCAGCGGGGGACAGCCCCTTAATGAAAAACTGTTTTTT.

This rearrangement joins TRBV6-1 to TRBJ1-2; the match to TRBD1 covers 8 bases. V lost 6 bases to trimming and J lost 4 bases; unmatched junction nucleotides: 7. This CDR3 contains 14 residues. CDR1 and CDR2 from the germline V gene are MNHNS and SASEGT. CDR3 loop: CASSAGQGAYGYTF. CDR3 bases: TGTGCCAGCAGCGCCGGACAGGGAGCCTATGGCTACACCTTC.